This T cell receptor beta chain came from a study of CD4 T cell repertoires in COVID-19 (dated by TCRdb to the early 2020s). In terms of the full investigation: For cross-reactivity analysis, CFSE-low cells were expanded with IL-2 for roughly 9 days and were then relabeled and restimulated with spike proteins from other coronaviruses. Subset-level TCR Vbeta repertoire analysis of SARS-CoV-2-reactive T cells was performed in a few recovered individuals. Naturally processed CD4+ T cell responses to SARS-CoV-2 spike and nucleoprotein were characterized in COVID-19-recovered individuals, and clonal composition was assessed by TCR Vbeta sequencing.

The protocol used for the library was the immunoSEQ multiplex PCR assay. The authors' pipeline ran thus. Repertoire overlap between subsets was quantified using the Chao-Jaccard similarity index and counts of shared clonotypes. Imported from immuneACCESS, the table was reduced by TCRdb to in-frame sequences with V and J called. These copies leave out some clones; in studies compared against another copy, an unresolved V gene accounts for under half, and the cause of the remainder is not known. D and trimming were read from the DNA, whereas the V and J calls and clone size are those reported in that table. In all, the sample holds 70,000 to 95,000 clones, and roughly 85% of those were seen once. The top ten clonotypes cover about 0.58% of the sample. General findings and caveats noted by the study authors: Between roughly 7 and 27% of SARS-CoV-2 clonotypes were also found in SARS-CoV and/or HKU1 spike-stimulated secondary cultures, consistent with cross-reactivity. Two or all three memory subsets shared several of the most expanded SARS-CoV-2-reactive clonotypes, which suggests intraclonal diversification.

Worth noting for this clone: Its antigen specificity is not known. Per-base qualities were not stored, and no clone one base away is much larger.

The meaning of the sample's time point label: sample from a COVID-19-recovered individual after infection. The donors were patients who had recovered from mild-to-severe COVID-19. Memory T cell samples that were not cultured went straight to sequencing right after ex vivo isolation. From peripheral blood mononuclear cells, the researchers isolated CD4+ total memory, central memory, effector memory and circulating T follicular helper cells. This TCR was sampled from a human donor who had COVID-19. The sequenced sample was CD4+ T cells from peripheral blood, obtained after recovery from COVID-19.

The CDR3 reads CSASSGGAETQYF. At the DNA level, the sequence is TGCAGTGCTAGTAGCGGGGGGGCCGAGACCCAGTACTTC. This sequence uses TRBV20-1 and TRBJ2-5, and TRBD2 aligns with 11 junction nucleotides. CDR1 and CDR2, looked up from the germline V gene (reference sequence), are DFQATT and SNEGSKA. The CDR3 contains 13 residues, cysteine and phenylalanine counted. Only the CDR3 part of the read is kept: 39 bases, read in frame from the first base. V lost 3 bases and J lost 5 bases, and the count of bases not matched to a germline gene is 2.